This TCR beta chain appears in the sequencing data of a study of blood T cell repertoires in COVID-19. Study-wide context: Sources were T cells, B-cell-depleted T cells, or PBMCs; the material itself was cDNA or gDNA.

Authors' methods: How many nucleated cells were present was estimated from reference gene primer amplification. Generated by immunoSEQ multiplex PCR, the TCRdb table keeps only in-frame clones and is missing some. Clone size and the V and J calls come from that table; the DNA yielded D and trimming. The data show about 300,000 clones, with roughly 90% seen just once and approximately 1.8% held by the top ten. V shed 5 bases, J shed 2 bases, and the junction held 3 bases outside the gene matches. CDR1 is MDHEN and CDR2 is SYDVKM in the germline V gene. CDR3 size: 13 residues. The clonotype comes from a woman under 40 with COVID-19, enrolled during active disease. The rearrangement links TRBV28 to TRBJ2-7; 7 bases are a match to TRBD1. Input material: peripheral blood. This CDR3 is CASSQGQPYEQYV. In nucleotides, the CDR3 is TGTGCCAGCAGTCAGGGACAGCCCTACGAGCAGTACGTC.